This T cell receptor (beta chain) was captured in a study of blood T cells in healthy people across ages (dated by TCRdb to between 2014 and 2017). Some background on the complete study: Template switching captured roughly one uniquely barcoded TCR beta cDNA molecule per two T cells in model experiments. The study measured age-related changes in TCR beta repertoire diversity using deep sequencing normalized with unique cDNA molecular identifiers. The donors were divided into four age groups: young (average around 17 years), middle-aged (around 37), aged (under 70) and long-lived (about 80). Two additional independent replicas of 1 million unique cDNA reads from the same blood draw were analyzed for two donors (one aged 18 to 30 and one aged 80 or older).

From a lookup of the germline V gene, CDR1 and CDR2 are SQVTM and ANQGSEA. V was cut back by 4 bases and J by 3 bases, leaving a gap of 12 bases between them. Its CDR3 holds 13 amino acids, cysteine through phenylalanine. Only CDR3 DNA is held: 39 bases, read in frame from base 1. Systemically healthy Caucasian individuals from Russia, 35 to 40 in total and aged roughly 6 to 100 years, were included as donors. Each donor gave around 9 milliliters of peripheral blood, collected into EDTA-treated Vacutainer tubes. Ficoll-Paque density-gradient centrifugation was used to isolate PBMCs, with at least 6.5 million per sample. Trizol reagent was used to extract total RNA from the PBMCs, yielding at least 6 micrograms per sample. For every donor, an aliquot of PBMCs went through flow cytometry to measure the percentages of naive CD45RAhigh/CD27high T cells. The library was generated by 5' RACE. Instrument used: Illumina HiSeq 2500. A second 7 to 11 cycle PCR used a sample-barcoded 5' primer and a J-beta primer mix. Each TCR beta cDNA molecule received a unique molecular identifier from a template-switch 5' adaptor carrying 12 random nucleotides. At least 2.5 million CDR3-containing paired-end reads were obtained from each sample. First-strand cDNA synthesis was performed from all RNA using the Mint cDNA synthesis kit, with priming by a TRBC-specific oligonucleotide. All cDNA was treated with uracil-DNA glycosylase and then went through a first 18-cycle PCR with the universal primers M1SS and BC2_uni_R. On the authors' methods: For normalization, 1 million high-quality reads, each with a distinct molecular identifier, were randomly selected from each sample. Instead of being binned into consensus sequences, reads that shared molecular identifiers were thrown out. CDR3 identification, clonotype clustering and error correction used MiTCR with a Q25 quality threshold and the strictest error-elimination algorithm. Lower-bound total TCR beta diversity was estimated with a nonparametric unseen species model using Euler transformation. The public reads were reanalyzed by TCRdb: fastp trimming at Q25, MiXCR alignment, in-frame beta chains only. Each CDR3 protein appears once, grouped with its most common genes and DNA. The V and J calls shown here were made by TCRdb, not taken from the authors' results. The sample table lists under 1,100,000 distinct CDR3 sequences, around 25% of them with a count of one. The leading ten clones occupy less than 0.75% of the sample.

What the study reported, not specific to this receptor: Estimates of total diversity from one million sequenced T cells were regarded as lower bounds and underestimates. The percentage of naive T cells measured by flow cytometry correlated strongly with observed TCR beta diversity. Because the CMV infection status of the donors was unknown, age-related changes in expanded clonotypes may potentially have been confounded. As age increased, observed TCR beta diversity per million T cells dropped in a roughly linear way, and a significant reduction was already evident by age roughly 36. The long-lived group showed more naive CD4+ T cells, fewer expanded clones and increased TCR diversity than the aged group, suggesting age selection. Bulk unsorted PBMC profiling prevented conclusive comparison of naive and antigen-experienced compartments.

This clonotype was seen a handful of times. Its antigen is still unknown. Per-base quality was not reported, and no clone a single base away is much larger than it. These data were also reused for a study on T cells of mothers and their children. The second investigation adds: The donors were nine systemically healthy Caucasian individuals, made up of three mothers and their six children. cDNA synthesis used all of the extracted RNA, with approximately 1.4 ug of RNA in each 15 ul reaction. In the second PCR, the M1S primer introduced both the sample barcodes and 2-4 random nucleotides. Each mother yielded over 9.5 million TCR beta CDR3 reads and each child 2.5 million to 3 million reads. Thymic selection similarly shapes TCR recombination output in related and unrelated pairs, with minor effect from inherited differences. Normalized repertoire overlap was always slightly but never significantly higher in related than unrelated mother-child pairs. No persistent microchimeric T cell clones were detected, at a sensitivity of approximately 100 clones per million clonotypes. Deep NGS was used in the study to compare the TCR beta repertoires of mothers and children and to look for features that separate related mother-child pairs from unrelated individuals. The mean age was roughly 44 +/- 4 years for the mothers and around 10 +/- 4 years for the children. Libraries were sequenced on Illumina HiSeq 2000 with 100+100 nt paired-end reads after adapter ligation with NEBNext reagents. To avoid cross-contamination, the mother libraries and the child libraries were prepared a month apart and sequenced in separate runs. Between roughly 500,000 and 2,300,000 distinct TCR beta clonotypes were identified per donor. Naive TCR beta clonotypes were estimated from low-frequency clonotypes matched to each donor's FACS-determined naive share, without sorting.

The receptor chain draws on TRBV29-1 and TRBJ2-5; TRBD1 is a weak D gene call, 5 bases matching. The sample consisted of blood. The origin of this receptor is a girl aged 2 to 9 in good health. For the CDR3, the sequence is CSVGSRAKETQYF. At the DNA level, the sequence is TGCAGCGTTGGATCCAGGGCCAAAGAGACCCAGTACTTC.